These T cell receptor beta chains were read from a single sample in a study of CD8+ T cells in alopecia areata. Here immunoSEQ multiplex PCR was the method, and the copy in TCRdb shows in-frame clones only, minus some. The repertoire has under 250,000 clones, about 58% of them found once; the top ten carry approximately 1.4%. This specimen was CD4+ T cells sorted from blood, taken at week 4, from a patient treated with tofacitinib. These receptors were obtained from a human donor with alopecia areata. CDR3s include the opening cysteine and the closing phenylalanine or tryptophan. Each record gives: D gene, V gene, clone size, J gene, CDR3 protein, CDR3 DNA. D genes are given only for firm matches. Only part of the rows carry a size: once, few, many, or a class if the clone is expanded.

D: .; V: TRBV15; size: once; J: TRBJ2-1; CDR3: CATSRVGAREGNEQFF; DNA: TGTGCCACCAGCAGAGTTGGGGCCAGGGAAGGAAATGAGCAGTTCTTC
D: .; V: TRBV7-9; size: many; J: TRBJ2-7; CDR3: CASSPDQFEQYF; DNA: TGTGCCAGCAGCCCCGACCAATTTGAGCAGTACTTC
D: .; V: TRBV4-3; size: few; J: TRBJ1-5; CDR3: CASSQDRTDHQPQHF; DNA: TGCGCCAGCAGCCAAGACCGGACTGATCATCAGCCCCAGCATTTT
D: .; V: TRBV20-1; size: few; J: TRBJ1-1; CDR3: CSAREDGEAFF; DNA: TGCAGTGCTAGAGAAGACGGAGAAGCTTTCTTT
D: TRBD2; V: TRBV5-1; size: .; J: TRBJ2-7; CDR3: CASSLARAGGHLGYEQYF; DNA: TGCGCCAGCAGCTTGGCGAGAGCGGGGGGTCACCTGGGGTACGAGCAGTACTTC
D: TRBD1; V: TRBV5-4; size: few; J: TRBJ1-1; CDR3: CASSDRQGPNTEAFF; DNA: TGTGCCAGCAGCGACCGACAGGGGCCGAACACTGAAGCTTTCTTT
D: TRBD2; V: TRBV5-1; size: .; J: TRBJ2-4; CDR3: CASSQGTSRENIQYF; DNA: TGCGCCAGCAGCCAAGGGACTAGTCGAGAAAACATTCAGTACTTC
D: .; V: TRBV16; size: .; J: TRBJ1-4; CDR3: CASSRLQGLSEKLFF; DNA: TGTGCCAGCAGCCGACTACAAGGGCTGAGTGAAAAACTGTTTTTT
D: TRBD1; V: TRBV2; size: .; J: TRBJ2-1; CDR3: CASSQSPGTGYNEQFF; DNA: TGTGCCAGCAGTCAAAGTCCCGGGACAGGGTACAATGAGCAGTTCTTC
D: TRBD1; V: TRBV6-1; size: .; J: TRBJ1-2; CDR3: CASSWDSHGYTF; DNA: TGTGCCAGCAGCTGGGACAGCCATGGCTACACCTTC
D: .; V: TRBV7-2; size: .; J: TRBJ1-2; CDR3: CASSLETAYGYTF; DNA: TGTGCCAGCAGCTTAGAGACAGCCTATGGCTACACCTTC
D: .; V: TRBV7-9; size: .; J: TRBJ1-6; CDR3: CASSPEGNSPLHF; DNA: TGTGCCAGCAGCCCAGAGGGTAATTCACCCCTCCACTTT
D: TRBD1; V: TRBV29-1; size: once; J: TRBJ1-1; CDR3: CSVGDRGLYTEAFF; DNA: TGCAGCGTTGGGGACAGGGGGCTGTACACTGAAGCTTTCTTT
D: .; V: TRBV30; size: .; J: TRBJ1-2; CDR3: CAWSVRGGYGYTF; DNA: TGTGCCTGGAGTGTACGAGGTGGCTATGGCTACACCTTC
D: .; V: TRBV12-5; size: .; J: TRBJ1-5; CDR3: CASGFEISNQPQHF; DNA: TGTGCTAGTGGTTTTGAGATTAGCAATCAGCCCCAGCATTTT
D: .; V: TRBV5-1; size: once; J: TRBJ1-2; CDR3: CASRAEGYGYTF; DNA: TGCGCCAGCAGGGCGGAGGGTTATGGCTACACCTTC
D: .; V: TRBV6-6; size: .; J: TRBJ2-3; CDR3: CASSPVALSSTDTQYF; DNA: TGTGCCAGCAGCCCGGTGGCCCTCTCTAGCACAGATACGCAGTATTTT
D: TRBD1; V: TRBV7-9; size: .; J: TRBJ2-5; CDR3: CASSLSSPDRGLETQYF; DNA: TGTGCCAGCAGCTTAAGTTCTCCGGACAGGGGGTTAGAGACCCAGTACTTC
D: .; V: TRBV13; size: once; J: TRBJ2-3; CDR3: CASSLPGVTDTQYF; DNA: TGTGCCAGCAGCTTACCAGGGGTCACAGATACGCAGTATTTT
D: .; V: TRBV29-1; size: .; J: TRBJ2-7; CDR3: CSVEAPGAYEQYF; DNA: TGCAGCGTTGAAGCTCCGGGGGCCTACGAGCAGTACTTC
D: TRBD1; V: TRBV9; size: .; J: TRBJ2-3; CDR3: CASSVVGTGTDTQYF; DNA: TGTGCCAGCAGCGTAGTTGGGACAGGCACAGATACGCAGTATTTT
D: .; V: TRBV7-9; size: .; J: TRBJ2-7; CDR3: CASSLGGGNEQYF; DNA: TGTGCCAGCAGCTTAGGGGGCGGGAACGAGCAGTACTTC
D: .; V: TRBV30; size: once; J: TRBJ1-2; CDR3: CASNPGGDYGYTF; DNA: TGTGCCTCCAACCCCGGAGGGGACTATGGCTACACCTTC
D: TRBD1; V: TRBV30; size: .; J: TRBJ1-4; CDR3: CAWSFRTGLLQKLFF; DNA: TGTGCCTGGAGTTTCCGGACAGGGCTCCTTCAAAAACTGTTTTTT
D: .; V: TRBV5-1; size: few; J: TRBJ1-2; CDR3: CASSLEYRNYGYTF; DNA: TGCGCCAGCAGCTTGGAATACAGAAACTATGGCTACACCTTC
D: .; V: TRBV2; size: .; J: TRBJ2-5; CDR3: CASSGPVNQETQYF; DNA: TGTGCCAGCAGTGGTCCCGTGAACCAAGAGACCCAGTACTTC
D: .; V: TRBV12-5; size: .; J: TRBJ2-3; CDR3: CASGWGPRGQYF; DNA: TGTGCTAGTGGATGGGGCCCCAGGGGGCAGTATTTT
D: TRBD2; V: TRBV29-1; size: few; J: TRBJ2-1; CDR3: CSATSGGPGEQFF; DNA: TGCAGCGCAACTAGCGGGGGGCCCGGTGAGCAGTTCTTC
D: .; V: TRBV5-4; size: once; J: TRBJ2-7; CDR3: CASSPSSYEQYF; DNA: TGTGCCAGCAGCCCCAGCTCCTACGAGCAGTACTTC
D: .; V: TRBV29-1; size: few; J: TRBJ2-7; CDR3: CSVLVQNLYEQYF; DNA: TGCAGCGTTTTGGTACAGAACCTCTACGAGCAGTACTTC
D: .; V: TRBV6-6; size: .; J: TRBJ1-1; CDR3: CASSYSGENTEAFF; DNA: TGTGCCAGCAGTTACTCAGGGGAAAACACTGAAGCTTTCTTT
D: .; V: TRBV4-3; size: .; J: TRBJ1-4; CDR3: CASSQDLVVGEKLFF; DNA: TGCGCCAGCAGCCAAGATTTGGTCGTCGGAGAAAAACTGTTTTTT
D: .; V: TRBV11-3; size: .; J: TRBJ1-1; CDR3: CASSLDLTEAFF; DNA: TGTGCCAGCAGCTTAGACCTCACTGAAGCTTTCTTT
D: .; V: TRBV28; size: .; J: TRBJ2-1; CDR3: CASTGTYNEQFF; DNA: TGTGCCAGCACCGGAACTTACAATGAGCAGTTCTTC
D: TRBD1; V: TRBV10-2; size: .; J: TRBJ1-1; CDR3: CASRGQTKNTEAFF; DNA: TGCGCCAGCCGGGGACAGACAAAGAACACTGAAGCTTTCTTT
D: .; V: TRBV7-9; size: .; J: TRBJ1-2; CDR3: CASSLDEKYGYTF; DNA: TGTGCCAGCAGCCTGGACGAGAAATATGGCTACACCTTC
D: TRBD1; V: TRBV7-2; size: .; J: TRBJ2-3; CDR3: CASSSGGPRTDTQYF; DNA: TGTGCCAGCAGCTCAGGGGGTCCTCGCACAGATACGCAGTATTTT
D: TRBD1; V: TRBV7-2; size: .; J: TRBJ2-7; CDR3: CASSLGPRTGHYEQYF; DNA: TGTGCCAGCAGCTTAGGGCCGAGGACAGGGCACTACGAGCAGTACTTC
D: .; V: TRBV4-3; size: few; J: TRBJ2-4; CDR3: CASSQDYPAKNIQYF; DNA: TGCGCCAGCAGCCAAGATTATCCAGCCAAAAACATTCAGTACTTC
D: TRBD1; V: TRBV6-5; size: .; J: TRBJ2-7; CDR3: CASSPSTGGYEQYF; DNA: TGTGCCAGCAGCCCCTCGACAGGGGGCTACGAGCAGTACTTC
D: .; V: TRBV29-1; size: few; J: TRBJ2-2; CDR3: CSVEVWHGELFF; DNA: TGCAGCGTTGAAGTGTGGCACGGGGAGCTGTTTTTT
D: .; V: TRBV29-1; size: .; J: TRBJ2-2; CDR3: CSVAGDNTGELFF; DNA: TGCAGCGTTGCAGGGGATAACACCGGGGAGCTGTTTTTT
D: .; V: TRBV18; size: .; J: TRBJ1-1; CDR3: CASSPKAGYTEAFF; DNA: TGTGCCAGCTCACCAAAGGCAGGCTACACTGAAGCTTTCTTT
D: .; V: TRBV5-1; size: once; J: TRBJ2-3; CDR3: CASSLDAVDTQYF; DNA: TGCGCCAGCAGCTTGGATGCGGTGGATACGCAGTATTTT
D: .; V: TRBV29-1; size: .; J: TRBJ1-6; CDR3: CSVADTYNSPLHF; DNA: TGCAGCGTTGCGGACACTTATAATTCACCCCTCCACTTT
D: .; V: TRBV5-1; size: .; J: TRBJ2-1; CDR3: CASSLATGAAYIKEQFF; DNA: TGCGCCAGCAGCTTGGCAACGGGGGCGGCCTACATAAAAGAGCAGTTCTTC
D: .; V: TRBV20-1; size: .; J: TRBJ1-2; CDR3: CSARGTDGYTF; DNA: TGCAGTGCTAGAGGGACAGACGGCTACACCTTC
D: TRBD1; V: TRBV2; size: .; J: TRBJ2-7; CDR3: CASSARGQPSSYEQYF; DNA: TGTGCCAGCAGTGCACGGGGACAGCCTAGCTCCTACGAGCAGTACTTC
D: .; V: TRBV30; size: .; J: TRBJ1-1; CDR3: CAWAPGESNTEAFF; DNA: TGTGCCTGGGCGCCGGGAGAATCGAACACTGAAGCTTTCTTT
D: TRBD1; V: TRBV19; size: .; J: TRBJ2-6; CDR3: CASSSGQGAGANVLTF; DNA: TGTGCCAGTAGTTCGGGACAGGGGGCTGGGGCCAACGTCCTGACTTTC
D: .; V: TRBV5-6; size: .; J: TRBJ2-5; CDR3: CASSPMWGETQYF; DNA: TGTGCCAGCAGCCCAATGTGGGGAGAGACCCAGTACTTC
D: .; V: TRBV29-1; size: .; J: TRBJ1-1; CDR3: CSVAPMNTEAFF; DNA: TGCAGCGTGGCCCCCATGAACACTGAAGCTTTCTTT
D: .; V: TRBV6-5; size: .; J: TRBJ2-5; CDR3: CASSLGGLQLETQYF; DNA: TGTGCCAGCAGTCTAGGGGGGCTACAATTGGAGACCCAGTACTTC
D: TRBD1; V: TRBV4-1; size: few; J: TRBJ2-7; CDR3: CASSPRQGNRQYF; DNA: TGCGCCAGCAGCCCCAGACAGGGGAATAGGCAGTACTTC
D: .; V: TRBV29-1; size: .; J: TRBJ1-1; CDR3: CSVASQGGRNTEAFF; DNA: TGCAGCGTTGCAAGTCAAGGGGGGAGGAACACTGAAGCTTTCTTT
D: TRBD1; V: TRBV29-1; size: once; J: TRBJ2-5; CDR3: CSARRGGQGEETQYF; DNA: TGCAGCGCCCGACGGGGGGGACAGGGGGAAGAGACCCAGTACTTC
D: .; V: TRBV5-6; size: .; J: TRBJ2-7; CDR3: CASSSYSVSYEQYF; DNA: TGTGCCAGCAGCTCATACTCCGTCTCCTACGAGCAGTACTTC